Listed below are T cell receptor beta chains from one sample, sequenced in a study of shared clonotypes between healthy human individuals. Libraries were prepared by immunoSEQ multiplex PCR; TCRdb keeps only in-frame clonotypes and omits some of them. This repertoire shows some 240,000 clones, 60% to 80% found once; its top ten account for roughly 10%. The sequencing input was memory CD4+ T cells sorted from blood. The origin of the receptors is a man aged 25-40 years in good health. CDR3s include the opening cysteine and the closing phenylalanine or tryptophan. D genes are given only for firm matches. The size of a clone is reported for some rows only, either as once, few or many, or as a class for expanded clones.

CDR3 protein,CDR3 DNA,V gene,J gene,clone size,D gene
CASSPPTGGFSGEQFF,TGTGCCAGCTCACCGCCGACAGGGGGATTTTCTGGTGAGCAGTTCTTC,TRBV18,TRBJ2-1,.,TRBD1
CSVEPGTGSYNEQFF,TGCAGCGTTGAGCCCGGGACAGGATCCTACAATGAGCAGTTCTTC,TRBV29-1,TRBJ2-1,.,TRBD1
CAWRGGTGNSGANVLTF,TGTGCCTGGAGGGGAGGGACAGGTAACTCTGGGGCCAACGTCCTGACTTTC,TRBV30,TRBJ2-6,.,.
CSVGSYEQYF,TGCAGCGTGGGGTCCTACGAGCAGTACTTC,TRBV29-1,TRBJ2-7,.,.
CATTSGQTYEQYF,TGTGCCACCACCTCGGGACAAACCTACGAGCAGTACTTC,TRBV25-1,TRBJ2-7,.,.
CASSLLVGGTNTGELFF,TGTGCCAGCAGCCTTTTGGTAGGGGGCACGAACACCGGGGAGCTGTTTTTT,TRBV14,TRBJ2-2,few,TRBD1
CASSLVGGHETQYF,TGTGCCAGCAGCTTAGTGGGGGGGCACGAGACCCAGTACTTC,TRBV7-7,TRBJ2-5,.,.
CASSQDRGAGGGTDTQYF,TGCGCCAGCAGCCAAGATCGGGGAGCGGGAGGCGGGACAGATACGCAGTATTTT,TRBV4-1,TRBJ2-3,.,TRBD2
CASSLATVYSNQPQHF,TGTGCCAGCAGCTTAGCAACGGTATATAGCAATCAGCCCCAGCATTTT,TRBV7-2,TRBJ1-5,.,.
CASSLMGSGANVLTF,TGTGCCAGCAGCTTAATGGGGTCTGGGGCCAACGTCCTGACTTTC,TRBV7-9,TRBJ2-6,.,.
CASSLSGGQTQYF,TGTGCCAGCAGTTTATCCGGGGGCCAGACCCAGTACTTC,TRBV28,TRBJ2-5,.,.
CASSFESSRSFSYNEQFF,TGTGCCAGCAGCTTTGAATCATCAAGATCCTTCTCCTACAATGAGCAGTTCTTC,TRBV5-5,TRBJ2-1,.,.
CASSPPGQGWLKQYF,TGTGCCAGCAGCCCCCCGGGACAGGGGTGGCTGAAGCAGTACTTC,TRBV9,TRBJ2-7,many,TRBD1
CASSSELDSTSTDTQYF,TGTGCCAGCAGTTCCGAACTGGACAGTACTAGCACAGATACGCAGTATTTT,TRBV28,TRBJ2-3,.,.
CASSEWGQSYNEQFF,TGTGCCAGCAGTGAATGGGGACAGTCCTACAATGAGCAGTTCTTC,TRBV25-1,TRBJ2-1,.,TRBD1
CASSEARGRVGATNEKLFF,TGTGCCAGCAGTGAAGCGCGGGGGAGAGTGGGCGCAACTAATGAAAAACTGTTTTTT,TRBV2,TRBJ1-4,.,.